This T cell receptor (beta chain) was recorded in a study of blood T cell repertoires in COVID-19. Study context: Sites across the United States, Italy and Spain contributed samples from acute and convalescent COVID-19. PBMCs, B-cell-depleted T cells, or T cells were the source of the cDNA or gDNA that made up the material.

In the authors' methods: Amplification with reference gene primers provided the estimates of nucleated cell counts. The table came from immunoSEQ multiplex PCR; TCRdb's copy has only in-frame clones and leaves some out. V, J and clone size reflect that table, while D and trimming were determined from the DNA. The sample lists 250,000 to 350,000 clones; 89% were seen once. This CDR3 comprises 12 residues. Germline V gives CDR1 GTSNPN, CDR2 SVGIG (reference sequence). Trimming took 3 bases from V and 8 from J, leaving 13 bases between them. This clone is a singleton in its sample. The sample consisted of peripheral blood. The V gene is TRBV30, the J gene TRBJ1-2; D is possibly TRBD1 (6 bases). This TCR derives from a man aged 18 to 30 who had recovered from COVID-19. The CDR3 is CAWRGAAAGYTF. In DNA, the CDR3 is TGTGCCTGGAGGGGGGCCGCCGCCGGCTACACCTTC.